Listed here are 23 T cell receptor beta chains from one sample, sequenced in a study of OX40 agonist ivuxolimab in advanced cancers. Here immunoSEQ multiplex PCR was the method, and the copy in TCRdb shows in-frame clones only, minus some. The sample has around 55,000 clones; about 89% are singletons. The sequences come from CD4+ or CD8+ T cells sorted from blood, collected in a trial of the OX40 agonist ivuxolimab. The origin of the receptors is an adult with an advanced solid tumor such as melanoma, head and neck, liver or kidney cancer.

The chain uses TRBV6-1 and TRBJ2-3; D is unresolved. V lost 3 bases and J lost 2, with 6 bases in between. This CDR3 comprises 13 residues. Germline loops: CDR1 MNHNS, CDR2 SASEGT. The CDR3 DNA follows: TGTGCCAGCAGTGATCAGTTCACAGATACGCAGTATTTT. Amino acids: CASSDQFTDTQYF.

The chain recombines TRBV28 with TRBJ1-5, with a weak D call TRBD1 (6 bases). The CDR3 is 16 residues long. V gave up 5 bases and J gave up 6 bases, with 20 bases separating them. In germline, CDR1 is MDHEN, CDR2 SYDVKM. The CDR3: CASSIQQGWEGQPQHF. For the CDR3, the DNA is TGTGCCAGCAGTATACAACAGGGATGGGAGGGTCAGCCCCAGCATTTT.

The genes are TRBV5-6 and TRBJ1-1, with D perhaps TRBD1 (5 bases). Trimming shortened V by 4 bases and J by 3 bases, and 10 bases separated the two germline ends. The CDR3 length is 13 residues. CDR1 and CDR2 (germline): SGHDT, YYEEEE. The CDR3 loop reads CASSLGEDTEAFF. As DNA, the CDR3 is TGTGCCAGCAGCCTGGGGGAGGACACTGAAGCTTTCTTT.

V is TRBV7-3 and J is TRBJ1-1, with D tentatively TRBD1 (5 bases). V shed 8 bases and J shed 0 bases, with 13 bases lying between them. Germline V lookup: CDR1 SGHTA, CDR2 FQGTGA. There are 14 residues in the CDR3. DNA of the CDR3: TGTGCCAGCGGGGGGGTGCCACTGAACACTGAAGCTTTCTTT. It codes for CASGGVPLNTEAFF.

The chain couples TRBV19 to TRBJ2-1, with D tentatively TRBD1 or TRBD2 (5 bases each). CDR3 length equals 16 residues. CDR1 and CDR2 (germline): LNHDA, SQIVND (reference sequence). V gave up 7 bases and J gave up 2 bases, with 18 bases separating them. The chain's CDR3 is CASNMGRAETYNEQFF. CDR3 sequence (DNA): TGTGCCAGTAACATGGGGCGGGCGGAGACCTACAATGAGCAGTTCTTC.

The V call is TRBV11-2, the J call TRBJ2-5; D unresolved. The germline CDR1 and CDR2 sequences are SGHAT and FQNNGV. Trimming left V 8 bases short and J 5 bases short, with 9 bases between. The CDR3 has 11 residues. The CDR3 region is CASLQWETQYF. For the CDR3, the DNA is TGTGCCAGCCTTCAGTGGGAGACCCAGTACTTC.

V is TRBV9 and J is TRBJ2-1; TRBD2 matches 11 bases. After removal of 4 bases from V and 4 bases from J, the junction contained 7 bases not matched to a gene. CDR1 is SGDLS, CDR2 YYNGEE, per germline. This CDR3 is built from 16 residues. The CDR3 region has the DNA TGTGCCAGCAGCCCAAGGGGACTAGCGGATTACAATGAGCAGTTCTTC. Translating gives CASSPRGLADYNEQFF. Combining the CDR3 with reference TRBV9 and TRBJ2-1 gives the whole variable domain DSGVTQTPKHLITATGQRVTLRCSPRSGDLSVYWYQQSLDQGLQFLIQYYNGEERAKGNILERFSAQQFPDLHSELNLSSLELGDSALYFCASSPRGLADYNEQFFGPGTRLTVL.

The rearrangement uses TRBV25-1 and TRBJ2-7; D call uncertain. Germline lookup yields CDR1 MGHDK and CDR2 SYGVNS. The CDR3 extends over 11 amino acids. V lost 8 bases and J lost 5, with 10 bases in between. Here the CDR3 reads CASGLLHEQYF. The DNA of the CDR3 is TGTGCCAGCGGGCTCCTCCACGAGCAGTACTTC.

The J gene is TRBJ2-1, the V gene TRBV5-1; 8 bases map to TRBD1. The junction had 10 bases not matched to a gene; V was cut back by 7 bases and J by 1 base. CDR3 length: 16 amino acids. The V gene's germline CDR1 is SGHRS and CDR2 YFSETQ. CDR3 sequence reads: CASALTGARSYNEQFF. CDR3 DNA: TGCGCCAGCGCCCTGACAGGGGCCAGGTCCTACAATGAGCAGTTCTTC.

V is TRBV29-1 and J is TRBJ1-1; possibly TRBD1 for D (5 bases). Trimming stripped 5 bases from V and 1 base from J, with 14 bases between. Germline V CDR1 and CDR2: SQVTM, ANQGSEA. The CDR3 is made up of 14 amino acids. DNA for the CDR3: TGCAGCGTTCTTGGGGCTGGGACGAACACTGAAGCTTTCTTT. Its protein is CSVLGAGTNTEAFF.

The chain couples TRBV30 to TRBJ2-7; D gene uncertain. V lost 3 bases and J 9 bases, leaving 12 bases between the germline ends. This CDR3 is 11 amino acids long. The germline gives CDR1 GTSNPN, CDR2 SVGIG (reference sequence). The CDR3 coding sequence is TGTGCCTGGAGATCTTATGAGGTGCAGTACTTC. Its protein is CAWRSYEVQYF.

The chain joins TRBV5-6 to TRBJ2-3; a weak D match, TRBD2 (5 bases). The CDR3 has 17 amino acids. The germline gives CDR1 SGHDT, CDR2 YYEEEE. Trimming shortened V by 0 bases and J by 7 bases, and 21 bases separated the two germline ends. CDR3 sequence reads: CASSLADILLDGNTQYF. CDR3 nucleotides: TGTGCCAGCAGCTTGGCCGATATTTTACTAGATGGAAATACGCAGTATTTT.

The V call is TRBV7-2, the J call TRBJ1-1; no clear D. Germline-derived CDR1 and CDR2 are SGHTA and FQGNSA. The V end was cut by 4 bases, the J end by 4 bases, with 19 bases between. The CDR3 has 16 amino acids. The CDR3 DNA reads TGTGCCAGCAGCTGGCCTCAAAGTAGCTCGGGCACTGAAGCTTTCTTT. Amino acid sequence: CASSWPQSSSGTEAFF. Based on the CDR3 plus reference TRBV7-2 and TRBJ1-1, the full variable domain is GAGVSQSPSNKVTEKGKDVELRCDPISGHTALYWYRQSLGQGLEFLIYFQGNSAPDKSGLPSDRFSAERTGGSVSTLTIQRTQQEDSAVYLCASSWPQSSSGTEAFFGQGTRLTVV.

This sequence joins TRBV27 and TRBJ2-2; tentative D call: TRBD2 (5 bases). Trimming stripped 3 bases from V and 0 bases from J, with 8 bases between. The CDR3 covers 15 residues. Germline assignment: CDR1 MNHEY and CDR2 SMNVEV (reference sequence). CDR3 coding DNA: TGTGCCAGCAGTTTCGGACTTCCGAACACCGGGGAGCTGTTTTTT. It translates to CASSFGLPNTGELFF.

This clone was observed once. The CDR3 sequence is CASSLNSDEQFF. DNA of the CDR3: TGTGCCAGCAGCTTAAATAGCGATGAGCAGTTCTTC. The gene calls are TRBV7-9 and TRBJ2-1; possible D gene TRBD2, 5 bases. CDR1 and CDR2 from the germline V gene are SEHNR and FQNEAQ (reference sequence). The CDR3 has 12 residues. Between the trimmed V and J ends, which lost 2 bases and 8 bases, there was a span of 7 bases.

In DNA, the CDR3 is TGTGCCAGCAGCTTAGAGGGACTAGCGGTCCCCCCAGATACGCAGTATTTT. This codes for CASSLEGLAVPPDTQYF. The chain combines TRBV7-2 with TRBJ2-3, with 11 bases fitting TRBD2. The CDR3 is 17 amino acids. V lost 1 base to trimming and J lost 4 bases; unmatched junction nucleotides: 7. The germline V gene encodes CDR1 SGHTA and CDR2 FQGNSA.

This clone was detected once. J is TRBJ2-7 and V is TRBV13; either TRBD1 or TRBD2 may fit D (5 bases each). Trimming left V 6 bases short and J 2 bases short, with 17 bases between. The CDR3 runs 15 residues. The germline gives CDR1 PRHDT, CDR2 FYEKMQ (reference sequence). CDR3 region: CASSPGPMGAYEQYV. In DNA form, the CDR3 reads TGTGCCAGCAGTCCGGGACCCATGGGGGCCTACGAGCAGTACGTC.

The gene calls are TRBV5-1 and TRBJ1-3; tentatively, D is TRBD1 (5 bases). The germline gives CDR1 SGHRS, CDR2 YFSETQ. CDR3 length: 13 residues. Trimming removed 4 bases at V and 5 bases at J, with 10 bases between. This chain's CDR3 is CASSPGVRNTIYF. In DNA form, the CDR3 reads TGCGCCAGCAGCCCGGGGGTCAGAAACACCATATATTTT.

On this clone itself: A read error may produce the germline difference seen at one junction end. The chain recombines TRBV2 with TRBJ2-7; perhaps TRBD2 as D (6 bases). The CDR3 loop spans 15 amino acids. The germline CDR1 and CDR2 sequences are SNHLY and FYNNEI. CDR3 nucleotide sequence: TGTGCCGGCAGTGAGGCGACCGGGAGCTCCTACGAGCAGTACTTC. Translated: CAGSEATGSSYEQYF.

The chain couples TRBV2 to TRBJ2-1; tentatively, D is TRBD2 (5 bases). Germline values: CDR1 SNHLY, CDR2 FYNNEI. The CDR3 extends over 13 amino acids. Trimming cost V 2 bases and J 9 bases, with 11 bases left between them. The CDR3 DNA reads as TGTGCCAGCAGTGAAACGCGGAGCGGTGAGCAGTTCTTC. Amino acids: CASSETRSGEQFF. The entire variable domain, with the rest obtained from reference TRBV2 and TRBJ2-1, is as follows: EPEVTQTPSHQVTQMGQEVILRCVPISNHLYFYWYRQILGQKVEFLVSFYNNEISEKSEIFDDQFSVERPDGSNFTLKIRSTKLEDSAMYFCASSETRSGEQFFGPGTRLTVL.

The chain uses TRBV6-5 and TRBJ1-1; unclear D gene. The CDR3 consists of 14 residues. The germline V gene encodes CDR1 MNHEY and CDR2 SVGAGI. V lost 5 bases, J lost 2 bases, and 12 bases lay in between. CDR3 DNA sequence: TGTGCCAGCAGTCAGCATCGTCTAAACACTGAAGCTTTCTTT. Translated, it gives CASSQHRLNTEAFF.

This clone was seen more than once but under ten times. CDR3 DNA: TGTGCCTGGAGTGTTAGTAACAGCGACCAAGAGACCCAGTACTTC. Protein product: CAWSVSNSDQETQYF. This chain connects TRBV30 to TRBJ2-5; D not certain. The CDR3 spans 15 residues. Germline-derived CDR1 and CDR2 are GTSNPN and SVGIG (reference sequence). The V and J ends lost 0 bases and 0 bases respectively, with 11 bases between them.

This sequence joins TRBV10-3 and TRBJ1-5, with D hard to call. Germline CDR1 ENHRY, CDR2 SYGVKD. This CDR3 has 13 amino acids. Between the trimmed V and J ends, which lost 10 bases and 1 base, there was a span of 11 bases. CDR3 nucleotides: TGTGCCACCGGGGAGGAGAGCAATCAGCCCCAGCATTTT. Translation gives CATGEESNQPQHF.